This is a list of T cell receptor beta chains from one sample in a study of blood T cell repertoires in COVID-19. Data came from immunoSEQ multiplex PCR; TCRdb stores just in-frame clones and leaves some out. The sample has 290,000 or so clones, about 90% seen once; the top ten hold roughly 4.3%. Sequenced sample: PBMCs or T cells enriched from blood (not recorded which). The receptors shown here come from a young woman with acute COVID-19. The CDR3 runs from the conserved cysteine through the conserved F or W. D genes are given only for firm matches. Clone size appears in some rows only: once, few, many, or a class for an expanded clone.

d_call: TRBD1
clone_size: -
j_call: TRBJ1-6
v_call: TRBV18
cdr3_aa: CASYQGVNSPLHF
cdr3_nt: TGTGCCAGCTATCAGGGGGTTAATTCACCCCTCCACTTT

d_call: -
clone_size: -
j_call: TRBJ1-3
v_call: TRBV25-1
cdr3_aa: CASSTTGTGGNTIYF
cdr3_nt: TGTGCCAGCAGCACAACAGGGACGGGGGGAAACACCATATATTTT

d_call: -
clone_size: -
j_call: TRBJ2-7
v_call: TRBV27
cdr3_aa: CASSLSRQPQNDEQYF
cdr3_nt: TGTGCCAGCAGTTTATCACGACAGCCCCAAAACGACGAGCAGTACTTC

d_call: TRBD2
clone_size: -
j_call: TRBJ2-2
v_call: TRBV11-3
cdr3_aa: CASSKGLAGANTGELFF
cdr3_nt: TGTGCCAGCAGCAAAGGACTAGCGGGGGCGAACACCGGGGAGCTGTTTTTT

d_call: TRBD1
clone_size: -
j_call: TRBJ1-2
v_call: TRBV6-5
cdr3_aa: CASSYGTGVVNYGYTF
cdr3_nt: TGTGCCAGCAGTTACGGGACAGGGGTGGTTAACTATGGCTACACCTTC

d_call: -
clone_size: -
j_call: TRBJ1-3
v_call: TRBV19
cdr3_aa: CASRVTVSGNTIYF
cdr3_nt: TGTGCCAGTAGGGTGACAGTTTCTGGAAACACCATATATTTT

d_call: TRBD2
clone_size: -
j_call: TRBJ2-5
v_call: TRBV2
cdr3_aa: CASGGLAGETQYF
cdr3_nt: TGTGCCAGCGGGGGACTAGCGGGGGAGACCCAGTACTTC

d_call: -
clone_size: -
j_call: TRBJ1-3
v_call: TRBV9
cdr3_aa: CASSVGEPGNTIYF
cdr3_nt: TGTGCCAGCAGCGTAGGGGAGCCTGGAAACACCATATATTTT

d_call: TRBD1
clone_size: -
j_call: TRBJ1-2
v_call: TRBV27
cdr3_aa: CASSLTGGYGYTF
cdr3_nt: TGTGCCAGCAGTTTAACAGGGGGCTATGGCTACACCTTC

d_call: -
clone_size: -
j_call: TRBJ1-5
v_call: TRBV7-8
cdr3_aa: CASSLARTGDQPQHF
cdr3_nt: TGTGCCAGCAGCCTAGCTCGGACCGGGGATCAGCCCCAGCATTTT

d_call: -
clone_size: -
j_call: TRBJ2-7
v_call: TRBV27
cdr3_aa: CASSPRAGAYEQYF
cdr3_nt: TGTGCCAGCAGTCCCCGGGCAGGGGCCTACGAGCAGTACTTC

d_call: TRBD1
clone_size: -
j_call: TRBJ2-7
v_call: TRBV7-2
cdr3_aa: CASSLAGGQGMYEQYF
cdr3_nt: TGTGCCAGCAGCTTAGCGGGGGGACAGGGTATGTACGAGCAGTACTTC

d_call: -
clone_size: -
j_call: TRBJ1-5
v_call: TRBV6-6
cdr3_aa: CASTLGVTQPQHF
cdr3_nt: TGTGCCAGCACCTTAGGGGTTACTCAGCCCCAGCATTTT

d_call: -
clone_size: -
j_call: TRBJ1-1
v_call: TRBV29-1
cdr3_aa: CSQNRAGRTNTEAFF
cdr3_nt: TGCAGCCAAAATCGGGCAGGGCGCACGAACACTGAAGCTTTCTTT

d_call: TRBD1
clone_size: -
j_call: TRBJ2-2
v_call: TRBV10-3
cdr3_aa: CAIRATGTGDTGELFF
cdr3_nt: TGTGCCATCAGAGCCACCGGGACAGGGGACACCGGGGAGCTGTTTTTT

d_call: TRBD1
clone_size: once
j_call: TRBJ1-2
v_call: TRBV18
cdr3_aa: CASSPPGQSNYGYTF
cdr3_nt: TGTGCCAGCTCACCCCCGGGACAGTCAAACTATGGCTACACCTTC

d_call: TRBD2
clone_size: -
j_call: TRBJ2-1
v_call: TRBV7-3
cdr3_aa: CASSPGLAGDQFF
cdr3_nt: TGTGCCAGCAGCCCCGGACTAGCGGGAGATCAGTTCTTC

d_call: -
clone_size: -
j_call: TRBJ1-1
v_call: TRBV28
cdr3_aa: CASRTAGKNTEAFF
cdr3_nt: TGTGCCAGCAGAACGGCAGGGAAGAACACTGAAGCTTTCTTT

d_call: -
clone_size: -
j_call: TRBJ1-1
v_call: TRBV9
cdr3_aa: CASSAEGRADTEAFF
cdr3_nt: TGTGCCAGCAGCGCGGAGGGACGGGCGGATACTGAAGCTTTCTTT

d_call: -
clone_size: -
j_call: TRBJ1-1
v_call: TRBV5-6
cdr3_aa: CASSPLRGALAEAFF
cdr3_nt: TGTGCCAGCAGCCCCCTCCGGGGGGCGCTTGCTGAAGCTTTCTTT

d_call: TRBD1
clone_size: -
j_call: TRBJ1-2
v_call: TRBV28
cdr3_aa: CASSQGQGIDYGYTF
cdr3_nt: TGTGCCAGCAGTCAGGGACAGGGGATCGACTATGGCTACACCTTC

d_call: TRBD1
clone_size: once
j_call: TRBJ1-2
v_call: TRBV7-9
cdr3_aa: CASSNSGGRDNGYTF
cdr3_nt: TGTGCCAGCAGCAATTCAGGGGGTCGCGACAATGGCTACACCTTC

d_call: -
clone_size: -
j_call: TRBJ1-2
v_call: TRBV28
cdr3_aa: CASSPSTVIPYGYTF
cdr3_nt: TGTGCCAGCAGTCCGAGTACAGTCATTCCCTATGGCTACACCTTC

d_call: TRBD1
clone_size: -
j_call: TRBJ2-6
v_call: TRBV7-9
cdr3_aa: CASSWGQPSGANVLTF
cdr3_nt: TGTGCCAGCAGCTGGGGACAGCCCTCTGGGGCCAACGTCCTGACTTTC

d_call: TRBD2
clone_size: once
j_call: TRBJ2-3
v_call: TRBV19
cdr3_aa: CASSAHSGRAKDTQYF
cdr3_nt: TGTGCCAGTAGTGCTCATAGCGGGAGGGCAAAAGATACGCAGTATTTT

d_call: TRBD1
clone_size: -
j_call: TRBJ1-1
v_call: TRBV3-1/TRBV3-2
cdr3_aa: CASSRQGAGTEAFF
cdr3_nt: TGTGCCAGCAGCCGGCAGGGGGCAGGGACTGAAGCTTTCTTT

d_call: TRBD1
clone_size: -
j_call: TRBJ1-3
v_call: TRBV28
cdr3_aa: CASETGSSGNTIYF
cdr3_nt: TGTGCCAGCGAGACAGGGTCCTCTGGAAACACCATATATTTT

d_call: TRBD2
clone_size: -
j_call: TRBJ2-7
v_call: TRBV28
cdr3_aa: CASSVSGTSGSYEQYF
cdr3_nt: TGTGCCAGCAGTGTATCCGGGACTAGCGGCTCCTACGAGCAGTACTTC

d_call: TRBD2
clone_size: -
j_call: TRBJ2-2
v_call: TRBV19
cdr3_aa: CASKGSGRGTGELFF
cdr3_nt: TGTGCCAGTAAGGGTAGCGGGAGAGGAACCGGGGAGCTGTTTTTT

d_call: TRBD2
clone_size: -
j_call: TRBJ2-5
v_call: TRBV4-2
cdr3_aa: CASSQDLAGQETQYF
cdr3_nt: TGTGCCAGCAGCCAAGACCTAGCGGGACAAGAGACCCAGTACTTC

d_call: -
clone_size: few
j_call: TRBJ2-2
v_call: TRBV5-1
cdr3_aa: CASSTVGTGELFF
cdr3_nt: TGCGCCAGCAGCACGGTTGGCACCGGGGAGCTGTTTTTT

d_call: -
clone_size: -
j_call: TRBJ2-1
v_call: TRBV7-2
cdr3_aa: CASSLVTGNYNEQFF
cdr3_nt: TGTGCCAGCAGCTTAGTTACGGGAAACTACAATGAGCAGTTCTTC

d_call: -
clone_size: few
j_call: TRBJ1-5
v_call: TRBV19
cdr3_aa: CASSITISRSDQPQHF
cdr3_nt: TGTGCCAGTAGTATAACAATATCCAGGTCCGATCAGCCCCAGCATTTT

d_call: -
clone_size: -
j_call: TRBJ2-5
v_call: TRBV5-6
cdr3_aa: CASSLVGGGGQETQYF
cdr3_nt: TGTGCCAGCAGCTTGGTGGGGGGAGGTGGGCAAGAGACCCAGTACTTC

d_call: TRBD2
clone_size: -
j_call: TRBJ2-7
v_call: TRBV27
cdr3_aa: CASSLSGTPYEQYF
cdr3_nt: TGTGCCAGCAGTTTAAGCGGGACCCCCTACGAGCAGTACTTC

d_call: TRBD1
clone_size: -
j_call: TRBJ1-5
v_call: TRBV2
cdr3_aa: CASSAPDRNNQPQHF
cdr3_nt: TGTGCCAGCAGTGCCCCGGACAGGAACAATCAGCCCCAGCATTTT

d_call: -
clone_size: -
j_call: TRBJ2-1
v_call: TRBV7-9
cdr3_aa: CASSLGSYNEQFF
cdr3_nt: TGTGCCAGCAGCTTAGGCAGTTACAATGAGCAGTTCTTC

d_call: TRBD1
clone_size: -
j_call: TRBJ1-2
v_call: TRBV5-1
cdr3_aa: CASSGGQPRCGYGYTF
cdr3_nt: TGCGCCAGCAGCGGGGGACAGCCCCGGTGCGGCTATGGCTACACCTTC

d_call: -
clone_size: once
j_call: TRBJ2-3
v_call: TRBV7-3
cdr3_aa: CASSSRGSTDTQYF
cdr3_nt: TGTGCCAGCAGCTCCCGAGGGAGCACAGATACGCAGTATTTT

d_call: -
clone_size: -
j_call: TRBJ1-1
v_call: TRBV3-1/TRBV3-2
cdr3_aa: CASSPADSGTEAFF
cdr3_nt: TGTGCCAGCAGCCCAGCGGACAGTGGCACTGAAGCTTTCTTT

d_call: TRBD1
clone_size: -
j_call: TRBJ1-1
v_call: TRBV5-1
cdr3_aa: CASSGVDRGAFF
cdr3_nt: TGCGCCAGCAGCGGGGTGGACAGGGGAGCTTTCTTT

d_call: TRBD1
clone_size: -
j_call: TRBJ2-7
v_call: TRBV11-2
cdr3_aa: CASSFSVGQDASYEQYF
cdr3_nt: TGTGCCAGCAGCTTTAGTGTCGGACAGGATGCCTCCTACGAGCAGTACTTC

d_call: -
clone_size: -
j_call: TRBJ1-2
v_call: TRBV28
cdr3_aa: CASRMTNNYGYTF
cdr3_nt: TGTGCCAGCAGGATGACAAATAACTATGGCTACACCTTC

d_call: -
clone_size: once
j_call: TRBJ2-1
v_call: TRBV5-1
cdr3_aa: CASSLEWGPYNEQFF
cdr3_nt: TGCGCCAGCAGCTTGGAGTGGGGGCCCTACAATGAGCAGTTCTTC

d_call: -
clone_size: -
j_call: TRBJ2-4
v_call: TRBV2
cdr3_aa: CASSDLGELSIQYF
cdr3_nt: TGTGCCAGCAGTGATCTTGGAGAGTTAAGCATTCAGTACTTC

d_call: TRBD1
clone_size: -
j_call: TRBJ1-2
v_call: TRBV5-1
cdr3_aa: CASSLAGDRAYGYTF
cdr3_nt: TGCGCCAGCAGCTTGGCTGGGGACAGGGCCTATGGCTACACCTTC

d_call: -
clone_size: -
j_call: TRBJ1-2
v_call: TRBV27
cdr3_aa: CASRTFRDLYGYTF
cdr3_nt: TGTGCCAGCAGGACTTTCAGGGATCTCTATGGCTACACCTTC

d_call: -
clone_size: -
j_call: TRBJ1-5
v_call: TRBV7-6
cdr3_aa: CASSLDRDNQPQHF
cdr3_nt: TGTGCCAGCAGCTTAGACAGGGATAATCAGCCCCAGCATTTT

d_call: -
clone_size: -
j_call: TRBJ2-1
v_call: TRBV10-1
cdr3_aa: CASSESGLGLEQFF
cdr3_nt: TGCGCCAGCAGTGAGTCGGGGCTAGGGCTTGAGCAGTTCTTC

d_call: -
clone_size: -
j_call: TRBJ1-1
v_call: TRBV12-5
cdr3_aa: CASVSDGYTEAFF
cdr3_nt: TGTGCTAGTGTCAGCGACGGCTACACTGAAGCTTTCTTT

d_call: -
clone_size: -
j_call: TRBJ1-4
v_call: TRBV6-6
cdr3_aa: CASSRLRLTTNEKLFF
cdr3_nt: TGTGCCAGCAGTCGACTGAGACTTACAACTAATGAAAAACTGTTTTTT

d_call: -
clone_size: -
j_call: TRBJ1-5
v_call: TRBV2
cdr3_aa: CASSEQGNQPQHF
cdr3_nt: TGTGCCAGCAGTGAACAGGGCAATCAGCCCCAGCATTTT

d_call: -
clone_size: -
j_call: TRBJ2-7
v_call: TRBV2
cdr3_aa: CASSEPGRRGIEQYF
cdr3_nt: TGTGCCAGCAGTGAACCGGGCAGGCGAGGGATCGAGCAGTACTTC